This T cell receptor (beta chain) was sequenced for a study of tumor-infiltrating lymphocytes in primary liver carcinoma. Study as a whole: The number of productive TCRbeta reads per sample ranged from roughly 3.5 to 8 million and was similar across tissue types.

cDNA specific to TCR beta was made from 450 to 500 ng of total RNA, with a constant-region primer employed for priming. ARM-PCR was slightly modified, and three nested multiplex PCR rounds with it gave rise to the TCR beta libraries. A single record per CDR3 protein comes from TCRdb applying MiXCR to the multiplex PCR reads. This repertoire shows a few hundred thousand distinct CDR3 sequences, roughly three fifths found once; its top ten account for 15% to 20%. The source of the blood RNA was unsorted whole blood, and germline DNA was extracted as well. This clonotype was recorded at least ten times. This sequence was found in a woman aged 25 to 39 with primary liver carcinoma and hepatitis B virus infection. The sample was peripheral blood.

The CDR3 DNA sequence: TGTGCCAGCAGCTTAGAGGGGACAGGGAGGGAGCAGTACTTC. It encodes CASSLEGTGREQYF. V and J are TRBV11-2 and TRBJ2-7, with 9 nucleotides matching TRBD1. The germline CDR1 and CDR2 sequences are SGHAT and FQNNGV. The V gene end was trimmed by 0 bases and the J gene end by 7 bases; junction bases not matched to a gene: 4. The CDR3 extends over 14 amino acids. The entire variable domain, with the rest obtained from reference TRBV11-2 and TRBJ2-7, is as follows: EAGVAQSPRYKIIEKRQSVAFWCNPISGHATLYWYQQILGQGPKLLIQFQNNGVVDDSQLPKDRFSAERLKGVDSTLKIQPAKLEDSAVYLCASSLEGTGREQYFGPGTRLTVT.